This T cell receptor (beta chain) comes out of a study of cytomegalovirus exposure and HLA in healthy donors. About the research overall: Counted in an early data release were about 85 million unique TCRs from HLA-typed donors. General study findings and limits: It is likely that the observed cluster of highly shared sequence variants was a sequencing artifact. Later work found most CMV-associated TCR beta chains apparently HLA-restricted.

Primers included in the PCR were 60 Vbeta and 13 Jbeta primers. Method: immunoSEQ multiplex PCR; TCRdb's copy keeps in-frame clones and lacks some. This sample carries 100,000 to 130,000 clones, around three quarters of them seen once, and the ten largest clones take around 7.4%. Germline loops: CDR1 SGHNT, CDR2 YYREEE (reference sequence). Unmatched junction bases numbered 7, after V lost 4 bases and J lost 6 bases. The CDR3 length is 14 residues. Note on this clone: Antigen unknown.

Sequencing was carried out using PBMCs. The chain employs TRBV5-4 and TRBJ2-5; 9 bases line up with TRBD1. The TCR was taken from a man aged 25-40 years in good health and CMV-seronegative. The CDR3 is CASSPGQGQKTQYF. The CDR3 DNA follows: TGTGCCAGCAGCCCGGGACAGGGTCAAAAGACCCAGTACTTC.